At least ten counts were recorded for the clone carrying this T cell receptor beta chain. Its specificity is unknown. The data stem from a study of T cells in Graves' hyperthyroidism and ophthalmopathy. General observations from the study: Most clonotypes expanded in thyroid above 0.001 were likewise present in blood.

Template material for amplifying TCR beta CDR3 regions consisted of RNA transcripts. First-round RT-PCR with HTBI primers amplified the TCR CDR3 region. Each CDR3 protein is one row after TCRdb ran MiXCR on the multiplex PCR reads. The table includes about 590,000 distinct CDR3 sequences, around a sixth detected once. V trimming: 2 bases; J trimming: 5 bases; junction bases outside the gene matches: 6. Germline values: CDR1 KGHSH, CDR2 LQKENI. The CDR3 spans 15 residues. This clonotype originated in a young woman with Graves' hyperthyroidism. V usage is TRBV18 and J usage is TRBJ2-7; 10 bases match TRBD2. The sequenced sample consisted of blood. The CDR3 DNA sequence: TGTGCCAGCTCACCAGACAGGACTAGCGGCCACGAGCAGTACTTC. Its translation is CASSPDRTSGHEQYF.